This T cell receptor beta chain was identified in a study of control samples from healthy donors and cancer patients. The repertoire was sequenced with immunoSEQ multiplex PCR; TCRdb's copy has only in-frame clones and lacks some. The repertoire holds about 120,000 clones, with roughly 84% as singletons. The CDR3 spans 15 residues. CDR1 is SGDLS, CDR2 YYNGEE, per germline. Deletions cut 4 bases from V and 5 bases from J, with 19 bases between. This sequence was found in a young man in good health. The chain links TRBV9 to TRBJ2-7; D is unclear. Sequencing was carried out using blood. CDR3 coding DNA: TGTGCCAGCAGCCCTACCTCCCGGGTATTGGACGAGCAGTACTTC. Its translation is CASSPTSRVLDEQYF. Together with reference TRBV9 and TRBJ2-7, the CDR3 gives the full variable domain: DSGVTQTPKHLITATGQRVTLRCSPRSGDLSVYWYQQSLDQGLQFLIQYYNGEERAKGNILERFSAQQFPDLHSELNLSSLELGDSALYFCASSPTSRVLDEQYFGPGTRLTVT.